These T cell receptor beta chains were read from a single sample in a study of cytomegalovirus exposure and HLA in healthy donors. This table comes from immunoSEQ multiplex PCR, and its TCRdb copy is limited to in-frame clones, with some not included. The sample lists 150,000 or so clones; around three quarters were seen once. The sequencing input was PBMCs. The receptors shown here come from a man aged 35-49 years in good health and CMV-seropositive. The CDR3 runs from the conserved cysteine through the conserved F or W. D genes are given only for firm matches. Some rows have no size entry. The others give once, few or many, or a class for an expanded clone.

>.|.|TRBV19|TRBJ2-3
TGTGCCAGTAGTAGCACATCGGGTCTTACAGATACGCAGTATTTT
CASSSTSGLTDTQYF
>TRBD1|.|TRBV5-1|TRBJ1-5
TGCGCCAGCAGCCCAGTCGGACAGGCCGATCAGCCCCAGCATTTT
CASSPVGQADQPQHF
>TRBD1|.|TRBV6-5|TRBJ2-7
TGTGCCAGCAGCATAAGACAGGGTGTGTTCGAGCAGTACTTC
CASSIRQGVFEQYF
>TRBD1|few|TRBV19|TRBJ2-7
TGTGCCAGTAGTCCCTGGGACAGTTCCTACGAGCAGTACTTC
CASSPWDSSYEQYF
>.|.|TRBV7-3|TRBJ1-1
TGTGCCAGCAGCTTAGCAGGGAACACTGAAGCTTTCTTT
CASSLAGNTEAFF
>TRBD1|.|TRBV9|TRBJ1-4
TGTGCCAGCAGCGTAGGCCAGGGGGTTGAAAAACTGTTTTTT
CASSVGQGVEKLFF
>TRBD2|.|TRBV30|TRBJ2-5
TGTGCCTGGACGGGGGGAGGGGTCGTCCAAGAGACCCAGTACTTC
CAWTGGGVVQETQYF
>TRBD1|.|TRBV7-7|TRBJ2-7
TGTGCTAGCAGCTTGGGACAGGGCATGGACGAGCAGTACTTC
CASSLGQGMDEQYF
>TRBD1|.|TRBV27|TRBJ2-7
TGTGCCAGCAGTCCTCCACGCCGGACAGGGGCCGCCTACGAGCAGTACTTC
CASSPPRRTGAAYEQYF
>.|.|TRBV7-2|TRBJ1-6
TGTGCCAGCAGCTCACAAAGGGGAGGATCACCCCTCCACTTT
CASSSQRGGSPLHF
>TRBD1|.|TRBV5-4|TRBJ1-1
TGTGCCAGCAGCACCCGTCTCCGGGACAGCCGATCTATGAACACTGAAGCTTTCTTT
CASSTRLRDSRSMNTEAFF
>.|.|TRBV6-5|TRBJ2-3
TGTGCCAGCACTTCGGGGCTAGGGGGGGGTACGCAGTATTTT
CASTSGLGGGTQYF
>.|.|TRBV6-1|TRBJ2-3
TGTGCCAGCAGTGAATGGACAGCCGGCACAGATACGCAGTATTTT
CASSEWTAGTDTQYF
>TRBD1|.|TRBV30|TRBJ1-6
TGTGCCTCCTCGACAGGGGATAATTCACCCCTCCACTTT
CASSTGDNSPLHF
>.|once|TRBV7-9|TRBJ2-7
TGTGCCAGCAGCGCACATACGAACTCCTACGAGCAGTACTTC
CASSAHTNSYEQYF
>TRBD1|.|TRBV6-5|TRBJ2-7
TGTGCCAGCCGGGGACAGGGCTCCTACGAGCAGTACTTC
CASRGQGSYEQYF
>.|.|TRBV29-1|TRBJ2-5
TGCAGCGTTCCCGGGGGAGCCCAAGAGACCCAGTACTTC
CSVPGGAQETQYF
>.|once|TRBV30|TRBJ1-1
TGTGCCTGGAGTCTGAGGCAGGGCACTGAAGCTTTCTTT
CAWSLRQGTEAFF
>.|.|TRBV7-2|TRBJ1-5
TGTGCCAGCAGCCCCAGGGGTCTGAGCAATCAGCCCCAGCATTTT
CASSPRGLSNQPQHF
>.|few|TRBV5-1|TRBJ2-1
TGCGCCAGCAGCTTCCGTAATGAGCAGTTCTTC
CASSFRNEQFF
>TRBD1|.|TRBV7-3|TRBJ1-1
TGTGCCAGCAGCTCCAGGACAGGCTCTGAAGCTTTCTTT
CASSSRTGSEAFF
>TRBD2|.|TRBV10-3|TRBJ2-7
TGTGCCATCAGTGAGTCAGGGCTAGCGGTCCACGAGCAGTACTTC
CAISESGLAVHEQYF
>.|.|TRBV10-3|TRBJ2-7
TGTGCCATCAGTGAGTCAGGTGGGCTTAGCTCCTACGAGCAGTACTTC
CAISESGGLSSYEQYF
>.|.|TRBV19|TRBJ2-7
TGTGCCAGTAGCCGACAGCCCTACGAGCAGTACTTC
CASSRQPYEQYF
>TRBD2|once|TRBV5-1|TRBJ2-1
TGCGCCAGCAGCTTCGGGGGGACGAGCTCCTACAATGAGCAGTTCTTC
CASSFGGTSSYNEQFF
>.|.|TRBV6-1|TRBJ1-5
TGTGCCAGCAGTGAAGCGCTAGGAGGCCGGGTTCAGCCCCAGCATTTT
CASSEALGGRVQPQHF
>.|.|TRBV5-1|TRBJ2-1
TGCGCCAGCAGCGCGGACAATGAGCAGTTCTTC
CASSADNEQFF
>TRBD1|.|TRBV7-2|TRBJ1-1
TGTGCCAGCAGCGTCTACCGACAGGGGGCTGGAGCTTTCTTT
CASSVYRQGAGAFF
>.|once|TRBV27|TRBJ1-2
TGTGCCAGCGGACCAGGGGACCGCGACTATGGCTACACCTTC
CASGPGDRDYGYTF